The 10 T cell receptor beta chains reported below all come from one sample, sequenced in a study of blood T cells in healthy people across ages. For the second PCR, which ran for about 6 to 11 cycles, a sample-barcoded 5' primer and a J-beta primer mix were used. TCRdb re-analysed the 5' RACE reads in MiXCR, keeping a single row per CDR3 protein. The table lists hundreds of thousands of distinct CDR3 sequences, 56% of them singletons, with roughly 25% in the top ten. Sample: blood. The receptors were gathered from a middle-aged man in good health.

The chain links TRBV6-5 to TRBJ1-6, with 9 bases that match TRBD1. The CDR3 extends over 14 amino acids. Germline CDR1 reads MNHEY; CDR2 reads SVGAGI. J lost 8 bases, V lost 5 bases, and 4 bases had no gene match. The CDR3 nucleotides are TGTGCCAGCAGTGGAAGACAGGGGGATTCACCCCTCCACTTT. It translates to CASSGRQGDSPLHF.

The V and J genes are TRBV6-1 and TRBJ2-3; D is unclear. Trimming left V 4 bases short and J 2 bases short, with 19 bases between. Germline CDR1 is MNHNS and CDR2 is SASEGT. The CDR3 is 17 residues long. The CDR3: CASSGVLGEGNTDTQYF. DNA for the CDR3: TGTGCCAGCAGTGGGGTCCTAGGAGAAGGGAACACAGATACGCAGTATTTT.

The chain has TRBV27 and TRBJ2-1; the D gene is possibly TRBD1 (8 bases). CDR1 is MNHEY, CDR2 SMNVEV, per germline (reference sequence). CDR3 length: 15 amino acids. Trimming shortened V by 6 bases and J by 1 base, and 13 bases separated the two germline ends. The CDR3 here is CASRSQGGSYNEQFF. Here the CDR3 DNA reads TGTGCCAGCAGGTCACAGGGGGGGTCCTACAATGAGCAGTTCTTC.

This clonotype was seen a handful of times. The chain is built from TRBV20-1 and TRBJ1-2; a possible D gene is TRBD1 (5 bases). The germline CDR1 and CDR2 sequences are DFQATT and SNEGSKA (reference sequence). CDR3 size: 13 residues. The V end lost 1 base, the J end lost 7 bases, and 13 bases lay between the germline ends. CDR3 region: CSARGGGAAGYTF. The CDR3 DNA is TGCAGTGCTAGAGGAGGAGGGGCGGCTGGCTACACCTTC.

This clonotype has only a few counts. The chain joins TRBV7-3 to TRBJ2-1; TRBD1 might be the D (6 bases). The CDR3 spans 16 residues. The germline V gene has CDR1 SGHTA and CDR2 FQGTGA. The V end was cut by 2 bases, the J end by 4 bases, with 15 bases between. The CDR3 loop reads CASSLESRDIYNEQFF. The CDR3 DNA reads TGTGCCAGCAGCTTAGAGTCACGGGACATATACAATGAGCAGTTCTTC.

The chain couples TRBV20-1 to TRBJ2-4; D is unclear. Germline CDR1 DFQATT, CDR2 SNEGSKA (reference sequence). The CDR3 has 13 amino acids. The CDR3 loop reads CSATSLAKNIQYF. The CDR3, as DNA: TGCAGCGCCACAAGTTTAGCCAAAAACATTCAGTACTTC.

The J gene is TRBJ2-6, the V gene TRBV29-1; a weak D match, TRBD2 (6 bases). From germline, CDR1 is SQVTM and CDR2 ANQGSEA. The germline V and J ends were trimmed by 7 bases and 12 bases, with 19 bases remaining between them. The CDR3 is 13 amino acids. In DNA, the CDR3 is TGCAGCGCCGGGATCGGGGGACTTGGCGTCCTGACTTTC. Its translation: CSAGIGGLGVLTF.

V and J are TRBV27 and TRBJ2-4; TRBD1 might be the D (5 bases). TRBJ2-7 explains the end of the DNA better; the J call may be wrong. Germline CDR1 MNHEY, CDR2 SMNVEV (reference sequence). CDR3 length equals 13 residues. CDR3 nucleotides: TGTGCCAGCAGTGAACAGGACTCCTACGAGCAGTACTTC. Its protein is CASSEQDSYEQYF.

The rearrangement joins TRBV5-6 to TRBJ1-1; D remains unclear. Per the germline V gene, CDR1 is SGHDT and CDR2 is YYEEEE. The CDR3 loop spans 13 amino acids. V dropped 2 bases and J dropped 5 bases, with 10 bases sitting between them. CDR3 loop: CASSLRAVTEAFF. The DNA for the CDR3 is TGTGCCAGCAGCTTAAGGGCGGTGACTGAAGCTTTCTTT.

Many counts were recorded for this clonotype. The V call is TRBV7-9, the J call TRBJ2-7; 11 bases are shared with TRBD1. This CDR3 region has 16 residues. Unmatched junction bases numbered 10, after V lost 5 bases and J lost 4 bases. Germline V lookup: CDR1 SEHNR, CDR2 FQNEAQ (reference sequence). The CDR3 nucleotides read TGTGCCAGCAGCGACACAGGACAGGGGGCCTTTTACGAGCAGTACTTC. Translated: CASSDTGQGAFYEQYF.